This TCR beta chain was sequenced for a study of T cell responses to AZD1222 COVID-19 vaccine. Repertoires were generated with immunoSEQ multiplex PCR, while TCRdb's copy carries only in-frame clones and drops some. Among about 270,000 clones listed, almost 95% were seen once. The germline V gene has CDR1 LNHNV and CDR2 YYDKDF (reference sequence). Losses at the gene ends were 3 bases for V and 5 bases for J; bases not matched to a gene: 2. The CDR3 runs to 13 residues. V gene TRBV15 combines with J gene TRBJ2-3; TRBD2 matches 7 bases. The source material was peripheral blood, sampled 28 days after the second AZD1222 dose. The TCR sequence derives from an adult who received the AZD1222 COVID-19 vaccine. DNA of the CDR3: TGTGCCACCAGCAGGGGAGGGGAAGATACGCAGTATTTT. Translation gives CATSRGGEDTQYF.